Below, one T cell receptor (beta chain) is given with its context. What it recognizes is unknown. These data come from a study of T cell responses to AZD1222 COVID-19 vaccine. Only in-frame clones appear in the TCRdb table, and some are missing; sequencing was by immunoSEQ multiplex PCR. Here the sample spans about 170,000 clones, approximately 88% being singletons. Study results and caveats: Spike-specific TCR breadth and depth rose after two AZD1222 doses. Baseline serology detected seropositivity in only five to seven AZD1222 recipients. The study sampled repertoires only after the peak T cell response.

Doses given second, at about 4 or about 12 weeks, were pooled. The sequencing here drew on peripheral blood, taken 28 days after the second AZD1222 dose. The source of this sequence is an adult who received the AZD1222 COVID-19 vaccine.

The CDR3 region is CASSRGQIPNYEQYF. The CDR3 nucleotides are TGTGCCAGTAGTAGAGGACAGATCCCTAACTACGAGCAGTACTTC. The rearrangement joins TRBV19 to TRBJ2-7, with TRBD1 as a possible D gene (6 bases). The V gene's germline CDR1 is LNHDA and CDR2 SQIVND (reference sequence). This CDR3 has 15 amino acids. The germline V and J ends were trimmed by 4 bases and 3 bases, with 16 bases remaining between them. The full variable domain, rest sourced from reference TRBV19 and TRBJ2-7, is DGGITQSPKYLFRKEGQNVTLSCEQNLNHDAMYWYRQDPGQGLRLIYYSQIVNDFQKGDIAEGYSVSREKKESFPLTVTSAQKNPTAFYLCASSRGQIPNYEQYFGPGTRLTVT.